This T cell receptor beta chain was recovered during a study of OX40 agonist ivuxolimab in advanced cancers. Sequencing was performed with immunoSEQ multiplex PCR; in TCRdb, only in-frame clones are kept and a portion is missing. The data contain tens of thousands of clones, about four fifths of them singletons. V lost 4 bases and J lost 1; bases outside the gene matches: 6. Germline V gene data show CDR1 as MNHEY and CDR2 as SVGAGI. The CDR3 spans 15 residues. V is TRBV6-5 and J is TRBJ1-1, with 7 bases matching TRBD1. This TCR came from an adult with an advanced solid tumor such as melanoma, head and neck, liver or kidney cancer. The material was CD4+ or CD8+ T cells sorted from blood, obtained in a trial of the OX40 agonist ivuxolimab. CDR3 sequence (DNA): TGTGCCAGCAGTTCCCCTCGACAGGGGAACACTGAAGCTTTCTTT. Its translation is CASSSPRQGNTEAFF.